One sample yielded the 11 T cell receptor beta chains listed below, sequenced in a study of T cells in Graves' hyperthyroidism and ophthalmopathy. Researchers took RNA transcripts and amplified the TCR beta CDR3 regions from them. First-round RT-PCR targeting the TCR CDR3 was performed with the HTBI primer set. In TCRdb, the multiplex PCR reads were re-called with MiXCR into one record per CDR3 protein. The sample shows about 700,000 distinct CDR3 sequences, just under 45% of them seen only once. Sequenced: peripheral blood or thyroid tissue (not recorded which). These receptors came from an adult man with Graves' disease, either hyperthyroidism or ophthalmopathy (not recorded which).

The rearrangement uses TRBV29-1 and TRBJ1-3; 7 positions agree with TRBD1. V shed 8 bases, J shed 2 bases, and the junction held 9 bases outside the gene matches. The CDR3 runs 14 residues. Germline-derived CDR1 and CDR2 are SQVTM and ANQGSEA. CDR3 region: CSQRTGAAGNTIYF. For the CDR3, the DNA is TGCAGCCAGCGTACAGGGGCGGCTGGAAACACCATATATTTT.

CDR3: CASTSPSSYEQYF. CDR3 sequence (DNA): TGTGCCAGCACGTCTCCGAGCTCCTACGAGCAGTACTTC. The chain couples TRBV7-9 to TRBJ2-7; D remains ambiguous. Trimming stripped 7 bases from V and 0 bases from J, with 10 bases between. Germline loops: CDR1 SEHNR, CDR2 FQNEAQ (reference sequence). The CDR3 has 13 residues.

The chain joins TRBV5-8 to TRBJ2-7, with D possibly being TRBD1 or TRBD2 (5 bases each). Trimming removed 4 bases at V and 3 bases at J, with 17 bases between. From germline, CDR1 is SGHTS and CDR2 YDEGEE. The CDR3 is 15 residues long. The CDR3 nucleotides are TGTGCCAGCAGCCCCACCGGGGCGAAAAGCTACGAGCAGTACTTC. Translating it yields CASSPTGAKSYEQYF.

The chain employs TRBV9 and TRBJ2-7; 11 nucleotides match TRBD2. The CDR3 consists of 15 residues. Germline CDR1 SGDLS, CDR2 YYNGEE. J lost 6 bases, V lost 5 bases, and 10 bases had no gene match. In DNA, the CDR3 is TGTGCCAGCAGGTATAGCGGGGGGGCCGCCGTCGAGCAGTACTTC. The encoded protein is CASRYSGGAAVEQYF.

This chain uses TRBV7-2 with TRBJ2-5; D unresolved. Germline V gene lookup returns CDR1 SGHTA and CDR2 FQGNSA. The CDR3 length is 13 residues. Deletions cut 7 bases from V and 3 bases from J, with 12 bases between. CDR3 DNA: TGTGCCAGCAACGCGAACCCGAAAGAGACCCAGTACTTC. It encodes CASNANPKETQYF.

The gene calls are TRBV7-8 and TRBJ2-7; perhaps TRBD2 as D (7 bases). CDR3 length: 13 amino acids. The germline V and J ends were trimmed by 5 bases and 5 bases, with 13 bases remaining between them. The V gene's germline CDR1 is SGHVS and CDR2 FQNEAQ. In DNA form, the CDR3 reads TGTGCCAGCAGCCAACGGGGGGCGAACGAGCAGTACTTC. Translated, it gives CASSQRGANEQYF. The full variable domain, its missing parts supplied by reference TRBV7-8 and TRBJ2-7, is GAGVSQSPRYKVAKRGQDVALRCDPISGHVSLFWYQQALGQGPEFLTYFQNEAQLDKSGLPSDRFFAERPEGSVSTLKIQRTQQEDSAVYLCASSQRGANEQYFGPGTRLTVT.

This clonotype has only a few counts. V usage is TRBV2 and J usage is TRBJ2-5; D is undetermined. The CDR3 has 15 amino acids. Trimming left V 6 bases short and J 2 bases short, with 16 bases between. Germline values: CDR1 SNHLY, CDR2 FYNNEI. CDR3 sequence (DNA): TGTGCCAGCAGAGGGCCGAGAATCGAACAAGAGACCCAGTACTTC. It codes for CASRGPRIEQETQYF.

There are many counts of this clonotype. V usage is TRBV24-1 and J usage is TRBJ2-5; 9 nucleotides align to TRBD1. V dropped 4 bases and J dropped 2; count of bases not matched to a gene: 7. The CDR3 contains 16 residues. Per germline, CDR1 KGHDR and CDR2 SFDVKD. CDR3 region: CATSEAGTGRQETQYF. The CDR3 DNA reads TGTGCCACCAGTGAAGCTGGGACAGGGAGGCAAGAGACCCAGTACTTC.

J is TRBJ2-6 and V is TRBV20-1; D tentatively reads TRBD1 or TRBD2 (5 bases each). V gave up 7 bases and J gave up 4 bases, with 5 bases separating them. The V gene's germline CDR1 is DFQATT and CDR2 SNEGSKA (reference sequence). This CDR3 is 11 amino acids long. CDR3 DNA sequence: TGCAGTGGGGGGGGGGCCAACGTCCTGACTTTC. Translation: CSGGGANVLTF.

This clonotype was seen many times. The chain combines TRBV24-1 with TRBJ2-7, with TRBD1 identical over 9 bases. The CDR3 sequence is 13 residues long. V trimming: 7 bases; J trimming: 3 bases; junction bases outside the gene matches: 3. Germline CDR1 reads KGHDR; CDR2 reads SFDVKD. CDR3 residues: CATSAGQGYEQYF. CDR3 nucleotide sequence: TGTGCCACCAGCGCGGGACAGGGCTACGAGCAGTACTTC.

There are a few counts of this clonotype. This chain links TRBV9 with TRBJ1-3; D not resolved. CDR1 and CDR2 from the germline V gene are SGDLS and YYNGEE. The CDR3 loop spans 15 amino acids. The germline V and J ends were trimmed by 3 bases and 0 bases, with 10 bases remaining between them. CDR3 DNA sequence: TGTGCCAGCAGCGAACAGACGGGCTCTGGAAACACCATATATTTT. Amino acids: CASSEQTGSGNTIYF.